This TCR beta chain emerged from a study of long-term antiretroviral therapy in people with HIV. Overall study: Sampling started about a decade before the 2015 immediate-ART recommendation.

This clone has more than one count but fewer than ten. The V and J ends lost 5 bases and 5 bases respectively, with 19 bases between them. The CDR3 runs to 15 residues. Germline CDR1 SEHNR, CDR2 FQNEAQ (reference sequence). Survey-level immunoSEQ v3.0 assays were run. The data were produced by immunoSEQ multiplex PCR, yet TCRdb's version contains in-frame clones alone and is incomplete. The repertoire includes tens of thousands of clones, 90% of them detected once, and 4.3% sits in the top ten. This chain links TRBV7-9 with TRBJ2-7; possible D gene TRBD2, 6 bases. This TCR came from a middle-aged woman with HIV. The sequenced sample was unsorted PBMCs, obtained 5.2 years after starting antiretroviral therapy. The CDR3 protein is CASSGGSGSPNEQYF. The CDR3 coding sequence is TGTGCCAGCAGCGGAGGGTCAGGGTCCCCGAACGAGCAGTACTTC.